Below, 19 T cell receptor beta chains from the same sample are listed, as sequenced in a study of Ad26.COV2.S vaccination and SARS-CoV-2 variants listed by TCRdb under 2021. Libraries were made using the immunoSEQ multiplex PCR assay. In its TCRdb copy, this immuneACCESS table keeps in-frame sequences only and misses some clones. Where compared with another copy, unresolved V genes explain less than half of these, and the others have no known cause. This sample is represented by about 680,000 clones; around 90% of them were singletons. The ten largest account for nearly 1.5% of the sample. Interpreted using the paper, the treatment or condition label stands for: around 19 received Ad26.COV2.S at low or high dose, single or two shots; about 5 received placebo; per-sample allocation not given. For vaccine and placebo recipients, repertoires were sequenced using samples collected on day 63 after the first injection.

Material: peripheral blood, obtained in a trial of Ad26.COV2.S vaccine versus placebo. The receptors here all came from a person aged 18 to 59 who received the Ad26.COV2.S COVID-19 vaccine or a placebo.

The chain is built from TRBV7-2 and TRBJ2-5; TRBD2 is a possible D gene (7 bases). The CDR3 is 15 residues long. V was shortened by 1 base and J by 5 bases, with 14 bases between the two germline ends. Germline CDR1 reads SGHTA; CDR2 reads FQGNSA. The CDR3 protein is CASSLEGGRWETQYF. CDR3 bases: TGTGCCAGCAGCTTAGAGGGGGGGCGGTGGGAGACCCAGTACTTC.

The rearrangement uses TRBV7-3 and TRBJ2-2; D gene uncertain. V was clipped by 5 bases and J by 6 bases, with 7 bases between them. CDR3 size: 12 residues. CDR1 SGHTA and CDR2 FQGTGA come from the germline V gene. The CDR3 region is CASSEAAGELFF. The CDR3 DNA reads TGTGCCAGCAGCGAGGCAGCCGGGGAGCTGTTTTTT.

The V gene is TRBV9, the J gene TRBJ1-4; 8 positions match TRBD1. The V and J ends lost 3 bases and 8 bases, in that order; junction bases with no gene match: 6. Germline CDR1 is SGDLS and CDR2 is YYNGEE. CDR3 length: 14 amino acids. The CDR3 DNA reads as TGTGCCAGCAGCGCCGACAGGGGTCGCGAAAAACTGTTTTTT. Translated, it gives CASSADRGREKLFF.

This clone was observed a few times. The chain couples TRBV4-3 to TRBJ1-3, with D unclear. CDR3 length: 16 amino acids. Per germline, CDR1 LGHNA and CDR2 YSLEER. V gave up 1 base and J gave up 0 bases, with 10 bases separating them. Here the CDR3 reads CASSQGIGPSGNTIYF. The CDR3 DNA is TGCGCCAGCAGCCAAGGGATAGGGCCCTCTGGAAACACCATATATTTT.

This chain uses TRBV10-2 with TRBJ2-7; tentatively, D is TRBD2 (6 bases). Trimming took off 1 base at V and 0 bases at J, with 10 bases between the two ends. Germline V gene sequence: CDR1 WSHSY, CDR2 SAAADI. The length of the CDR3 is 15 residues. The CDR3 sequence is CASSEYGGASYEQYF. The CDR3 nucleotides are TGCGCCAGCAGTGAGTATGGCGGGGCCTCCTACGAGCAGTACTTC.

The chain has TRBV5-1 and TRBJ2-7; tentatively, D is TRBD2 (5 bases). Trimming cost V 2 bases and J 2 bases, with 11 bases left between them. The CDR3 contains 14 residues. Germline assignment: CDR1 SGHRS and CDR2 YFSETQ. The CDR3 nucleotides read TGCGCCAGCAGCTTTAGAGGGAAACCCTACGAGCAGTACTTC. It yields the protein CASSFRGKPYEQYF.

V is TRBV5-1 and J is TRBJ2-5, with 12 bases fitting TRBD1. The CDR3 loop spans 15 amino acids. Germline-derived CDR1 and CDR2 are SGHRS and YFSETQ. With 4 bases clipped from V and 4 bases from J, the junction kept 5 bases outside the gene matches. The CDR3 DNA is TGCGCCAGCAGCGCCCCGGGACAGGGGGCAGAGACCCAGTACTTC. As protein: CASSAPGQGAETQYF.

This chain uses TRBV15 with TRBJ1-1; the D gene is possibly TRBD1 (5 bases). The CDR3 loop spans 13 amino acids. Germline V CDR1 and CDR2: LNHNV, YYDKDF (reference sequence). Trimming pared 6 bases from V and 1 base from J, leaving 9 bases between. DNA for the CDR3: TGTGCCACCAGGGATCAGGGGAACACTGAAGCTTTCTTT. Residues: CATRDQGNTEAFF. Together with reference TRBV15 and TRBJ1-1, the CDR3 gives the full variable domain: DAMVIQNPRYQVTQFGKPVTLSCSQTLNHNVMYWYQQKSSQAPKLLFHYYDKDFNNEADTPDNFQSRRPNTSFCFLDIRSPGLGDTAMYLCATRDQGNTEAFFGQGTRLTVV.

The chain carries TRBV9 and TRBJ2-3, with 8 bases fitting TRBD2. This CDR3 contains 15 residues. Unmatched junction bases numbered 5, after V lost 4 bases and J lost 1 base. CDR1 SGDLS and CDR2 YYNGEE come from the germline V gene. Written as DNA, the CDR3 is TGTGCCAGCAGCCCGTCGCGGGGGGGCACAGATACGCAGTATTTT. Amino acid sequence: CASSPSRGGTDTQYF.

The CDR3 DNA reads TGTGCCACCAGTGAGTTCGGGACTAGCGGGAGAGGTGAGCAGTTCTTC. Encoded protein: CATSEFGTSGRGEQFF. The chain joins TRBV24-1 to TRBJ2-1; TRBD2 agrees at 14 bases. CDR1 is KGHDR, CDR2 SFDVKD, per germline. The V segment lost 4 bases and the J segment 9 bases; nucleotides outside the gene matches: 7. This CDR3 is built from 16 residues.

This chain joins TRBV24-1 and TRBJ2-1, with 7 bases matching TRBD2. The junction had 12 bases not matched to a gene; V was cut back by 0 bases and J by 11 bases. There are 16 residues in the CDR3. Germline lookup yields CDR1 KGHDR and CDR2 SFDVKD. CDR3 nucleotides: TGTGCCACCAGTGATTTGTCAGCGGGGCTGGGATACCAGCAGTTCTTC. Amino acids: CATSDLSAGLGYQQFF.

This chain joins TRBV4-3 and TRBJ1-1; D remains ambiguous. V shed 0 bases and J shed 3 bases, with 8 bases lying between them. The CDR3 has 14 amino acids. Germline V CDR1 and CDR2: LGHNA, YSLEER. CDR3: CASSQEKRDTEAFF. For the CDR3, the DNA is TGCGCCAGCAGCCAAGAGAAGAGGGACACTGAAGCTTTCTTT.

The chain has TRBV2 and TRBJ2-7, with 10 bases fitting TRBD1. This CDR3 has 15 residues. Germline V CDR1 and CDR2: SNHLY, FYNNEI. The trim removed 1 base at V and 2 bases at J, leaving 2 bases unmatched. The CDR3 sequence: CASSEVGTGAYEQYF. CDR3 nucleotide sequence: TGTGCCAGCAGTGAAGTGGGGACAGGGGCCTACGAGCAGTACTTC.

V is TRBV10-3 and J is TRBJ1-5; TRBD1 aligns across 8 bases. The CDR3 loop spans 16 amino acids. V lost 2 bases and J lost 6; bases outside the gene matches: 9. The V gene's germline CDR1 is ENHRY and CDR2 SYGVKD. DNA of the CDR3: TGTGCCATCAGTGAGCGCGAGGGTGGACAGGGTCAGCCCCAGCATTTT. Protein sequence: CAISEREGGQGQPQHF.

The J gene is TRBJ1-4, the V gene TRBV5-1, with D possibly being TRBD1 (6 bases). This CDR3 comprises 16 residues. Germline assignment: CDR1 SGHRS and CDR2 YFSETQ. V lost 5 bases to trimming and J lost 0 bases, with 14 bases between them. CDR3 nucleotide sequence: TGCGCCAGCAGACACCGCGGGGACACAACTAATGAAAAACTGTTTTTT. Amino acids: CASRHRGDTTNEKLFF.

Concerning this clone itself: This sample also contains other DNA sequences that code for the same CDR3. The chain carries TRBV18 and TRBJ2-2; 8 bases agree with TRBD1. The V segment lost 1 base and the J segment 0 bases; nucleotides outside the gene matches: 1. Germline V gene sequence: CDR1 KGHSH, CDR2 LQKENI. This CDR3 is 16 amino acids long. The CDR3 here is CASSPQQGANTGELFF. The CDR3, as DNA: TGTGCCAGCTCACCACAACAGGGGGCGAACACCGGGGAGCTGTTTTTT. The complete variable domain, with remaining parts taken from reference TRBV18 and TRBJ2-2, reads NAGVMQNPRHLVRRRGQEARLRCSPMKGHSHVYWYRQLPEEGLKFMVYLQKENIIDESGMPKERFSAEFPKEGPSILRIQQVVRGDSAAYFCASSPQQGANTGELFFGEGSRLTVL.

The chain couples TRBV20-1 to TRBJ1-1, with D possibly being TRBD1 (5 bases). Germline values: CDR1 DFQATT, CDR2 SNEGSKA (reference sequence). The CDR3 is 11 residues long. CDR3 nucleotides: TGCGCATCGACAGAGAACACTGAAGCTTTCTTT. As protein: CASTENTEAFF.

The rearrangement links TRBV20-1 to TRBJ1-6; TRBD1 agrees at 8 bases. The J segment lost 0 bases and the V segment lost 6 bases, leaving 16 bases of the junction unmatched. Germline lookup yields CDR1 DFQATT and CDR2 SNEGSKA (reference sequence). This CDR3 is built from 19 residues. Here the CDR3 reads CSASPGQASSSSYNSPLHF. The DNA for the CDR3 is TGCAGTGCGAGTCCGGGACAGGCATCTTCTAGCTCCTATAATTCACCCCTCCACTTT.

This chain links TRBV24-1 with TRBJ2-5; 14 positions agree with TRBD2. CDR3 length equals 17 residues. Germline V gene sequence: CDR1 KGHDR, CDR2 SFDVKD. Germline trimming cut 4 bases from V and 5 bases from J; bases unmatched to any gene: 8. The CDR3, as DNA: TGTGCCACCAGTGACCTCGGGACTAGCGGGAGTGGGGAGACCCAGTACTTC. Protein product: CATSDLGTSGSGETQYF.